These 7 T cell receptor beta chains were sequenced from one sample in a study of blood T cell repertoires in COVID-19. TCRdb's table, derived via immunoSEQ multiplex PCR, lists solely in-frame clones and lacks some. The sample yields around 180,000 clones, about four fifths seen once. Sequencing was done on a sample of PBMCs or T cells enriched from blood (not recorded which). Source of these receptors: a man aged 45-60 years who had recovered from COVID-19.

The gene calls are TRBV9 and TRBJ1-2, with TRBD1 as a possible D gene (6 bases). The CDR3 consists of 14 residues. The germline CDR1 and CDR2 sequences are SGDLS and YYNGEE. Trimming removed 4 bases at V and 8 bases at J, with 18 bases between. CDR3 region: CASSPRGGAWGYTF. Written as DNA, the CDR3 is TGTGCCAGCAGCCCCCGGGGGGGGGCATGGGGCTACACCTTC. Full variable domain (missing parts from reference TRBV9 and TRBJ1-2): DSGVTQTPKHLITATGQRVTLRCSPRSGDLSVYWYQQSLDQGLQFLIQYYNGEERAKGNILERFSAQQFPDLHSELNLSSLELGDSALYFCASSPRGGAWGYTFGSGTRLTVV.

V is TRBV30 and J is TRBJ1-2; TRBD1 matches at 7 bases. J gave up 2 bases and V 1 base, and 7 bases lay outside the gene matches. The CDR3 contains 15 residues. CDR1 is GTSNPN and CDR2 is SVGIG in the germline V gene (reference sequence). The CDR3 DNA follows: TGTGCCTGGAGTGCCCTGGGACAGATAAACTATGGCTACACCTTC. This encodes CAWSALGQINYGYTF.

The chain employs TRBV7-8 and TRBJ1-2, with D possibly matching TRBD1 (6 bases). Germline values: CDR1 SGHVS, CDR2 FQNEAQ. This CDR3 contains 14 residues. The V gene lost 5 bases and the J gene lost 2 bases, with 12 bases spanning the gap. CDR3 in amino acids: CASSTRTANYGYTF. The CDR3 region has the DNA TGTGCCAGCAGCACCAGGACAGCGAACTATGGCTACACCTTC.

Remarks on this clone: The sample has other DNA sequences that encode this CDR3 too. V and J are TRBV4-3 and TRBJ1-1; the D gene is possibly TRBD1 (5 bases). The CDR3 is made up of 14 amino acids. Germline CDR1 and CDR2: LGHNA and YSLEER. V was shortened by 0 bases and J by 5 bases, with 10 bases between the two germline ends. For the CDR3, the DNA is TGCGCCAGCAGCCAAGATCGGGCAGGGACTGAAGCTTTCTTT. It translates to CASSQDRAGTEAFF.

The chain joins TRBV12-5 to TRBJ1-1; 7 positions match TRBD1. Germline V CDR1 and CDR2: LGHNT, FRNRAP. Losses at the gene ends were 3 bases for V and 1 base for J; bases not matched to a gene: 8. The CDR3 sequence is 16 residues long. The CDR3 DNA follows: TGTGCTAGTGGTTTAGATGCAGGGGGTGGGAACACTGAAGCTTTCTTT. Amino acids: CASGLDAGGGNTEAFF.

This clone has just one count. J is TRBJ1-1 and V is TRBV6-5; TRBD1 matches 7 bases. V lost 5 bases to trimming and J lost 5 bases; unmatched junction nucleotides: 5. Germline assignment: CDR1 MNHEY and CDR2 SVGAGI. The CDR3 has 13 residues. CDR3 DNA sequence: TGTGCCAGCAGTCCAGACAGGGTAACTGAAGCTTTCTTT. It encodes CASSPDRVTEAFF.

The chain links TRBV19 to TRBJ1-5, with 8 bases aligning to TRBD1. This CDR3 spans 15 amino acids. V dropped 4 bases and J dropped 2; count of bases not matched to a gene: 4. Germline-derived CDR1 and CDR2 are LNHDA and SQIVND (reference sequence). DNA for the CDR3: TGTGCCAGTAGTAGTCAGGGGGCGGGCAATCAGCCCCAGCATTTT. Its protein product is CASSSQGAGNQPQHF.